A single sample gave rise to the 17 T cell receptor beta chains below, sequenced in a study of T cells in Graves' hyperthyroidism and ophthalmopathy. It was RNA transcripts that yielded the amplified TCR beta CDR3 regions. Researchers ran a first-round RT-PCR on the TCR CDR3 using the HTBI primer set. TCRdb called the multiplex PCR reads again in MiXCR, with one record for every CDR3 protein. This table holds fewer than 250,000 distinct CDR3 sequences, roughly a quarter found once. Sequencing input: blood. The receptors were gathered from a middle-aged woman with Graves' ophthalmopathy.

The chain uses TRBV6-2 or TRBV6-3 and TRBJ1-5; TRBD1 is a possible D gene (6 bases). The V end was cut by 2 bases, the J end by 4 bases, with 15 bases between. CDR1 MNHEY and CDR2 SVGEGT come from the germline V gene. The CDR3 totals 16 residues. CDR3 coding DNA: TGTGCCAGCAGTTACCCACGACAGGTCTCAAATCAGCCCCAGCATTTT. This gives the protein CASSYPRQVSNQPQHF.

This clonotype was observed at least ten times. As DNA, the CDR3 is TGTGCCACCAGTGATTACAGTTGGGGCACCGGGGAGCTGTTTTTT. It is translated as CATSDYSWGTGELFF. This rearrangement joins TRBV24-1 to TRBJ2-2, with D uncertain. The germline V gene has CDR1 KGHDR and CDR2 SFDVKD. This CDR3 is 15 amino acids long. V was clipped by 2 bases and J by 4 bases, with 10 bases between them.

This clonotype has a count of ten or more. The genes are TRBV6-5 and TRBJ2-4, with a weak D call TRBD2 (5 bases). Trimming cost V 0 bases and J 2 bases, with 8 bases left between them. The V gene's germline CDR1 is MNHEY and CDR2 SVGAGI. This CDR3 contains 15 residues. CDR3 in amino acids: CASSYSRESKNIQYF. DNA for the CDR3: TGTGCCAGCAGTTACTCGAGGGAATCCAAAAACATTCAGTACTTC.

In this sample, this clonotype turned up many times. The chain joins TRBV7-8 to TRBJ2-5; TRBD2 aligns across 11 bases. The germline gives CDR1 SGHVS, CDR2 FQNEAQ. This CDR3 is 14 amino acids long. The V segment lost 8 bases and the J segment 5 bases; nucleotides outside the gene matches: 7. CDR3 coding DNA: TGTGCCAGCGGTGGGCTAGCGGGAGGTGAGACCCAGTACTTC. It translates to CASGGLAGGETQYF. The whole variable domain, filled in from reference TRBV7-8 and TRBJ2-5, reads GAGVSQSPRYKVAKRGQDVALRCDPISGHVSLFWYQQALGQGPEFLTYFQNEAQLDKSGLPSDRFFAERPEGSVSTLKIQRTQQEDSAVYLCASGGLAGGETQYFGPGTRLLVL.

This clonotype was found many times. This chain joins TRBV15 and TRBJ2-5; D may be TRBD1 (5 bases). Germline CDR1 reads LNHNV; CDR2 reads YYDKDF (reference sequence). The CDR3 runs to 14 residues. V dropped 1 base and J dropped 0 bases, with 6 bases sitting between them. CDR3 in DNA: TGTGCCACCAGCAGAGGACAGAACCAAGAGACCCAGTACTTC. Protein product: CATSRGQNQETQYF. The entire variable domain, with the rest obtained from reference TRBV15 and TRBJ2-5, is as follows: DAMVIQNPRYQVTQFGKPVTLSCSQTLNHNVMYWYQQKSSQAPKLLFHYYDKDFNNEADTPDNFQSRRPNTSFCFLDIRSPGLGDTAMYLCATSRGQNQETQYFGPGTRLLVL.

J is TRBJ2-7 and V is TRBV28, with 9 bases lining up with TRBD1. The CDR3 has 13 amino acids. Germline-derived CDR1 and CDR2 are MDHEN and SYDVKM. The V gene end was trimmed by 5 bases and the J gene end by 9 bases; junction bases not matched to a gene: 8. In nucleotides, the CDR3 is TGTGCCAGCAGTGGACTGGGACAGGGAGGGCAGTACTTC. Translated, it gives CASSGLGQGGQYF.

With regard to this clonotype: This sequence may be a read error, since a much larger clone differs from it by one base. The chain couples TRBV4-2 to TRBJ1-6; possible D gene TRBD1, 5 bases. CDR3 length equals 15 residues. Germline-derived CDR1 and CDR2 are LGHNA and YNFKEQ. This CDR3 is CASSQAGGFNLPLHF. The CDR3 DNA reads TGTGCCAGCAGCCAAGCGGGGGGTTTCAATTTACCCCTCCACTTT.

DNA of the CDR3: TGTGCCAGCAGCCAAGTAAAATACGAGCAGTACTTC. Translating gives CASSQVKYEQYF. V usage is TRBV3-1 and J usage is TRBJ2-7; D remains ambiguous. Germline V gives CDR1 LGHDT, CDR2 YNNKEL (reference sequence). With 1 base removed from V and 4 bases from J, the gap between germline ends came to 5 bases. This CDR3 comprises 12 residues.

This clonotype was seen ten or more times. This rearrangement joins TRBV24-1 to TRBJ1-1; 7 bases align to TRBD1. With V trimmed by 4 bases and J by 7 bases, 5 bases remained unmatched. This CDR3 is 13 amino acids long. Germline CDR1 reads KGHDR; CDR2 reads SFDVKD. The CDR3 protein is CATSDRTGFEAFF. In DNA, the CDR3 is TGTGCCACCAGTGACCGGACAGGTTTTGAAGCTTTCTTT.

This clonotype was recorded many times. The V and J genes are TRBV6-1 and TRBJ2-5, with 7 bases lining up with TRBD1. The V segment lost 8 bases and the J segment 1 base; nucleotides outside the gene matches: 16. The CDR3 has 17 residues. Germline assignment: CDR1 MNHNS and CDR2 SASEGT. DNA for the CDR3: TGTGCCAGCCTGAAGTACGAGACAGGGATACCCCAAGAGACCCAGTACTTC. Amino acid sequence: CASLKYETGIPQETQYF.

Ten or more counts support this clonotype. This sequence joins TRBV7-9 and TRBJ2-7, with TRBD2 matching over 7 bases. The V gene's germline CDR1 is SEHNR and CDR2 FQNEAQ (reference sequence). J lost 7 bases, V lost 0 bases, and 6 bases had no gene match. The CDR3 is made up of 14 amino acids. The CDR3 loop is CASSLAGGPGEQYF. CDR3 DNA: TGTGCCAGCAGCTTAGCGGGAGGGCCGGGGGAGCAGTACTTC. Based on the CDR3 plus reference TRBV7-9 and TRBJ2-7, the full variable domain is DTGVSQNPRHKITKRGQNVTFRCDPISEHNRLYWYRQTLGQGPEFLTYFQNEAQLEKSRLLSDRFSAERPKGSFSTLEIQRTEQGDSAMYLCASSLAGGPGEQYFGPGTRLTVT.

On this clonotype itself: This CDR3 fails to terminate in the conserved phenylalanine or tryptophan, so it likely reflects a read error. This rearrangement joins TRBV19 to TRBJ1-1; D remains unclear. CDR1 LNHDA and CDR2 SQIVND come from the germline V gene (reference sequence). The CDR3 spans 13 residues. The DNA of the CDR3 is TGTGCCAGTAGTACAGCAGTTAACACTGAGGCTTTCTCT. Protein: CASSTAVNTEAFS.

This clonotype was found many times. V and J are TRBV27 and TRBJ1-2; D gene unclear. V was cut by 5 bases and J by 0 bases, with 10 bases left in between. CDR3 length equals 14 residues. Germline CDR1 reads MNHEY; CDR2 reads SMNVEV (reference sequence). The chain's CDR3 is CASSRGAANYGYTF. The CDR3 nucleotides are TGTGCCAGCAGTCGGGGTGCCGCTAACTATGGCTACACCTTC.

This clonotype was seen at least ten times. The genes are TRBV7-2 and TRBJ2-7, with D possibly TRBD2 on 5 matching bases. The germline V gene encodes CDR1 SGHTA and CDR2 FQGNSA. The length of the CDR3 is 13 residues. Trimming cost V 5 bases and J 7 bases, with 15 bases left between them. The CDR3 region is CASSLTRAWEQYF. DNA for the CDR3: TGTGCCAGCAGCCTCACGAGGGCCTGGGAGCAGTACTTC.

There are a few counts of this clonotype. The genes are TRBV7-9 and TRBJ2-7; D may be TRBD2 (6 bases). The CDR3 length is 14 residues. Per germline, CDR1 SEHNR and CDR2 FQNEAQ (reference sequence). V was clipped by 4 bases and J by 3 bases, with 13 bases between them. CDR3 nucleotides: TGTGCCAGCAGCTCCTCAGCGGGTGACTACGAGCAGTACTTC. Encoded protein: CASSSSAGDYEQYF.

This clonotype was counted ten times or more. V is TRBV29-1 and J is TRBJ1-1, with D perhaps matching TRBD1 (5 bases). CDR1 is SQVTM and CDR2 is ANQGSEA in the germline V gene. The length of the CDR3 is 10 residues. V lost 7 bases to trimming and J lost 6 bases, with 9 bases between them. Here the CDR3 reads CSGGVSEAFF. The CDR3 DNA sequence: TGCAGCGGAGGGGTCTCTGAAGCTTTCTTT.

This clonotype was seen a handful of times. A much larger clone lies a single base off, so this may be a read error. The chain carries TRBV15 and TRBJ2-4, with 8 bases that match TRBD1. The CDR3 runs 16 residues. V shed 4 bases, J shed 9 bases, and the junction held 14 bases outside the gene matches. Germline lookup yields CDR1 LNHNV and CDR2 YYDKDF (reference sequence). In DNA form, the CDR3 reads TGTGCCACCAGCAAAGGACTCGGGACAGGACAGGGCATTCAGTACTTC. Its protein is CATSKGLGTGQGIQYF.